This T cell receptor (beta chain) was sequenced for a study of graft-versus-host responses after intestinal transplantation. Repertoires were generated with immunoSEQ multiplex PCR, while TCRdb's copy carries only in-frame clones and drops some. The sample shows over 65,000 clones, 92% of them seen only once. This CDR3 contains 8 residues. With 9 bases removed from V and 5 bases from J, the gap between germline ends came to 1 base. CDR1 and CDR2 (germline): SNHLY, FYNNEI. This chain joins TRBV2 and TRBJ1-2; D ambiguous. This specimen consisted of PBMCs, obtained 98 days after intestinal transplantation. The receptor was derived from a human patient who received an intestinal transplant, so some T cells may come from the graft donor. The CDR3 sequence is CARYGYTF. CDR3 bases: TGTGCCAGATATGGCTACACCTTC. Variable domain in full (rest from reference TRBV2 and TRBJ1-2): EPEVTQTPSHQVTQMGQEVILRCVPISNHLYFYWYRQILGQKVEFLVSFYNNEISEKSEIFDDQFSVERPDGSNFTLKIRSTKLEDSAMYFCARYGYTFGSGTRLTVV.